The 32 T cell receptor beta chains below come from one sample, sequenced in a study of metastatic and nonmetastatic thyroid tumors. Through MiXCR, TCRdb re-clonotyped the PCR reads. Of 43,000 or so clones in the sample, about 25% are singletons; the top ten hold about 3.5%. Patients underwent thyroid surgery, and none had received any treatment before it. Input material: blood. The receptors shown here come from a male donor with papillary thyroid cancer or a benign thyroid nodule (not recorded which). Some clones in this sample may be carry-over from other donors' samples.

There are many counts of this clone. This may arise from a read error, as a much more abundant clone is one base away. Likely a read error: the CDR3 ends without its conserved phenylalanine or tryptophan. The gene calls are TRBV25-1 and TRBJ2-1; maybe TRBD1 (5 bases). CDR3 length: 15 residues. Deletions cut 3 bases from V and 2 bases from J, with 11 bases between. Germline V gene lookup returns CDR1 MGHDK and CDR2 SYGVNS. CDR3 loop: CASSDGHSTYNEQFS. CDR3 DNA: TGTGCCAGCAGTGACGGACATAGCACCTACAATGAGCAGTTCTCC.

This clone has ten or more counts. The chain is built from TRBV5-4 and TRBJ2-3, with 8 nucleotides matching TRBD2. Looked up from germline, CDR1 is SGHNT and CDR2 is YYREEE (reference sequence). J was trimmed by 9 bases and V by 4 bases; bases with no gene match: 10. This CDR3 is 14 amino acids long. The CDR3 here is CASSRRLSGGTQYF. In DNA form, the CDR3 reads TGTGCCAGCAGCCGTCGGCTGAGCGGGGGCACGCAGTATTTT.

This clone was recorded a few times. The junction differs from germline at one of its ends, possibly a read error. The rearrangement joins TRBV2 to TRBJ2-7; possible D gene TRBD1, 6 bases. The length of the CDR3 is 13 residues. Looked up from germline, CDR1 is SNHLY and CDR2 is FYNNEI. The CDR3 DNA sequence: TGTGCCAGAAGTGGCCAGGGGAACTACGAGCAGTGCTTC. It is translated as CARSGQGNYEQCF.

This clone was detected only a few times. The V call is TRBV6-5, the J call TRBJ1-6; 8 bases fit TRBD1. Germline V gene data show CDR1 as MNHEY and CDR2 as SVGAGI. The CDR3 totals 15 residues. With 0 bases clipped from V and 13 bases from J, the junction kept 8 bases outside the gene matches. The CDR3 DNA follows: TGTGCCAGCAGTTACTCCCCCGGGACAGGCAATCCCCTCCACTTT. Translated, it gives CASSYSPGTGNPLHF.

This clone has a count of ten or more. This CDR3 is also generated by other DNA sequences in the sample. The CDR3 coding sequence is TGTGCCAGCAGCTTAGAAGGGGCCCTTAGCTATGGCTACACCTTC. It is translated as CASSLEGALSYGYTF. V gene TRBV11-2 combines with J gene TRBJ1-2, with a weak D call TRBD1 (5 bases). CDR1 is SGHAT, CDR2 FQNNGV, per germline. The CDR3 runs to 15 residues. V was clipped by 0 bases and J by 4 bases, with 12 bases between them.

This clone was observed many times. It may be a read error: a sequence one base away is much more abundant. This is likely a read error, given that the CDR3 carries no conserved phenylalanine or tryptophan at its end. The chain couples TRBV24-1 to TRBJ1-2, with D perhaps matching TRBD1 (6 bases). This CDR3 is 16 amino acids long. CDR1 KGHDR and CDR2 SFDVKD come from the germline V gene. The V end was cut by 4 bases, the J end by 2 bases, with 16 bases between. CDR3: CATSDPDRTGNYGYTL. The CDR3 nucleotides are TGTGCCACCAGTGACCCAGACAGGACCGGGAACTATGGCTACACCCTC.

The sample holds a few counts of this clone. The chain joins TRBV6-2 or TRBV6-3 to TRBJ2-3, with D unclear. V shed 2 bases and J shed 2 bases, with 5 bases lying between them. Germline CDR1 MNHEY, CDR2 SVGEGT. This CDR3 comprises 13 residues. The CDR3 region is CASSYDLTDTQYF. The CDR3 DNA reads TGTGCCAGCAGTTACGACCTCACAGATACGCAGTATTTT.

This clone was seen many times. The chain carries TRBV20-1 and TRBJ1-3; maybe TRBD1 (5 bases). Trimming stripped 0 bases from V and 0 bases from J, with 9 bases between. The CDR3 is 15 residues long. CDR1 DFQATT and CDR2 SNEGSKA come from the germline V gene (reference sequence). CDR3 bases: TGCAGTGCTAGAGATGGGGCGGACTCTGGAAACACCATATATTTT. Its translation is CSARDGADSGNTIYF.

The chain recombines TRBV11-2 with TRBJ1-6; D is unclear. This CDR3 region has 15 residues. The germline CDR1 and CDR2 sequences are SGHAT and FQNNGV. Trimming removed 1 base from V and 3 bases from J, with 7 bases in between. Written as DNA, the CDR3 is TGTGCCAGCAGCTTAGGGGCAGGCTATAATTCACCCCTCCACTTT. This sequence encodes CASSLGAGYNSPLHF.

This clone showed up just a few times. This rearrangement joins TRBV12-3 or TRBV12-4 to TRBJ2-7; 7 positions match TRBD2. The CDR3 runs to 14 residues. Unmatched junction bases numbered 6, after V lost 7 bases and J lost 0 bases. CDR3 in DNA: TGTGCCAGCAACCACCGGGGGGTCTCCTACGAGCAGTACTTC. It translates to CASNHRGVSYEQYF.

This clone was picked up a small number of times. The rearrangement uses TRBV28 and TRBJ2-1, with 15 bases fitting TRBD2. This CDR3 contains 19 residues. Germline V gives CDR1 MDHEN, CDR2 SYDVKM. J gave up 6 bases and V 2 bases, and 11 bases lay outside the gene matches. CDR3 region: CASSLLIGLAGGPINEQFF. The CDR3, as DNA: TGTGCCAGCAGTTTACTCATCGGACTAGCGGGGGGGCCCATCAATGAGCAGTTCTTC.

This rearrangement joins TRBV9 to TRBJ2-7; D possibly corresponds to TRBD1 (7 bases). The CDR3 covers 15 residues. Germline CDR1 SGDLS, CDR2 YYNGEE. Trimming shortened V by 4 bases and J by 2 bases, and 16 bases separated the two germline ends. CDR3 amino acids: CASSPLPRGAYEQYF. CDR3 sequence (DNA): TGTGCCAGCAGCCCGCTTCCCAGGGGGGCCTACGAGCAGTACTTC.

This clone was counted many times. The rearrangement links TRBV12-3 or TRBV12-4 to TRBJ2-1; D possibly corresponds to TRBD1 (5 bases). The CDR3 has 18 amino acids. Trimming took 8 bases from V and 0 from J, leaving 23 bases between them. For the CDR3, the DNA is TGTGCCAGCTTTCCTCTAGACAGCAGATTCAGCTCCTACAATGAGCAGTTCTTC. Translated, it gives CASFPLDSRFSSYNEQFF.

This clone was seen many times. A read error may be the cause here, since a much bigger clone is one base away. J is TRBJ1-4 and V is TRBV10-1; no firm D call. CDR3 length: 14 residues. Germline CDR1 WNHNN, CDR2 SYGVQD (reference sequence). This CDR3 is CASSPDATDEKLFF. The CDR3 bases are TGCGCCAGCAGCCCCGACGCAACTGATGAAAAACTGTTTTTT.

There are a few counts of this clone. J is TRBJ2-7 and V is TRBV6-5, with TRBD1 as a possible D gene (6 bases). CDR3 length: 18 amino acids. Per germline, CDR1 MNHEY and CDR2 SVGAGI. The V end lost 8 bases, the J end lost 2 bases, and 28 bases lay between the germline ends. As DNA, the CDR3 is TGTGCCAGCGCACCGGACACCTCGTTAGCGACAGGCCCCTACGAGCAGTACTTC. It is translated as CASAPDTSLATGPYEQYF.

This clone was observed at least ten times. This rearrangement joins TRBV5-1 to TRBJ2-3, with 7 bases matching TRBD2. The CDR3 runs 15 residues. V was pared by 1 base and J by 1 base, with 3 bases of the junction left unmatched. From germline, CDR1 is SGHRS and CDR2 YFSETQ. The CDR3 loop reads CASSLFAGGTDTQYF. In DNA form, the CDR3 reads TGCGCCAGCAGCTTGTTTGCGGGAGGCACAGATACGCAGTATTTT.

At least ten counts were recorded for this clone. The rearrangement links TRBV6-2 or TRBV6-3 to TRBJ2-2; possibly TRBD1 for D (5 bases). Germline CDR1 reads MNHEY; CDR2 reads SVGEGT. The germline V and J ends were trimmed by 0 bases and 5 bases, with 22 bases remaining between them. The CDR3 has 19 residues. The CDR3 loop reads CASSYSPTVGRGSTGELFF. The CDR3 bases are TGTGCCAGCAGTTACTCACCAACCGTCGGAAGGGGTAGTACCGGGGAGCTGTTTTTT.

This clone has a count of ten or more. V gene TRBV7-2 combines with J gene TRBJ2-1, with TRBD2 matching over 16 bases. This CDR3 has 17 amino acids. Trimming at V came to 5 bases and at J to 8 bases, leaving 9 bases not matched to a gene. The germline V gene has CDR1 SGHTA and CDR2 FQGNSA. The DNA of the CDR3 is TGTGCCAGCAGCCCGGGACTAGCGGGAGGGCGCGGGGATGAGCAGTTCTTC. This sequence encodes CASSPGLAGGRGDEQFF.

CDR3 sequence (DNA): TGTGCCAGCAGTTACATTAGGAACAGGGCTGTCTACACCTTC. Residues: CASSYIRNRAVYTF. The chain couples TRBV6-5 to TRBJ1-2, with D tentatively TRBD1 (6 bases). V lost 2 bases and J lost 10, with 17 bases in between. The germline gives CDR1 MNHEY, CDR2 SVGAGI. This CDR3 contains 14 residues.

This clone was counted many times. V usage is TRBV2 and J usage is TRBJ1-4, with D possibly matching TRBD1 (6 bases). Germline CDR1 reads SNHLY; CDR2 reads FYNNEI. The length of the CDR3 is 15 residues. Trimming took 3 bases from V and 10 from J, leaving 18 bases between them. The chain's CDR3 is CASSDGLSRGGKLFF. CDR3 coding DNA: TGTGCCAGCAGTGATGGTCTGTCCAGGGGTGGAAAACTGTTTTTT.

The sample holds a few counts of this clone. This same CDR3 is encoded by further DNA sequences in the sample. The chain uses TRBV12-5 and TRBJ2-1; D is uncertain. The germline V gene has CDR1 LGHNT and CDR2 FRNRAP. The length of the CDR3 is 16 residues. Trimming took 6 bases from V and 2 from J, leaving 17 bases between them. The CDR3 loop is CASGPPGGLTYNEQFF. CDR3 sequence (DNA): TGTGCTAGTGGCCCCCCTGGTGGGCTTACCTACAATGAGCAGTTCTTC. Drawing the rest from reference TRBV12-5 and TRBJ2-1, the complete variable domain is DARVTQTPRHKVTEMGQEVTMRCQPILGHNTVFWYRQTMMQGLELLAYFRNRAPLDDSGMPKDRFSAEMPDATLATLKIQPSEPRDSAVYFCASGPPGGLTYNEQFFGPGTRLTVL.

This clone was seen repeatedly, ten times or more. The chain's CDR3 is CASSLKYRANQPQHF. The CDR3 coding sequence is TGTGCCAGTAGCCTTAAATACAGGGCAAATCAGCCCCAGCATTTT. The chain links TRBV19 to TRBJ1-5; TRBD1 might be the D (6 bases). V was shortened by 6 bases and J by 4 bases, with 16 bases between the two germline ends. This CDR3 has 15 amino acids. From germline, CDR1 is LNHDA and CDR2 SQIVND (reference sequence).

There are a few counts of this clone. The rearrangement joins TRBV6-1 to TRBJ1-3, with D possibly matching TRBD1 (6 bases). This CDR3 contains 14 residues. V was pared by 7 bases and J by 0 bases, with 10 bases between. CDR1 MNHNS and CDR2 SASEGT come from the germline V gene. CDR3 in DNA: TGTGCCAGCAAACAGGGACGCTCTGGAAACACCATATATTTT. The encoded protein is CASKQGRSGNTIYF.

The chain links TRBV6-1 to TRBJ2-2, with 11 bases that match TRBD1. CDR3 length: 16 residues. Trimming took 6 bases from V and 4 from J; bases not matched to a gene: 7. Germline V gene lookup returns CDR1 MNHNS and CDR2 SASEGT. The CDR3 spells CASRRDRGIVTGELFF. CDR3 bases: TGTGCCAGCAGAAGGGACAGGGGGATCGTCACCGGGGAGCTGTTTTTT.

This clone was seen at least ten times. The chain carries TRBV28 and TRBJ2-7; possible D gene TRBD2, 6 bases. Germline V lookup: CDR1 MDHEN, CDR2 SYDVKM. The CDR3 consists of 17 residues. Trimming stripped 1 base from V and 1 base from J, with 17 bases between. CDR3 residues: CASSLFSGGAASYEQYF. CDR3 sequence (DNA): TGTGCCAGCAGTTTATTCTCCGGGGGAGCGGCTTCCTACGAGCAGTACTTC.

The table lists this clone with many counts. The chain has TRBV27 and TRBJ1-2; D is ambiguous. The length of the CDR3 is 14 residues. V lost 8 bases and J 5 bases, leaving 18 bases between the germline ends. Germline V CDR1 and CDR2: MNHEY, SMNVEV (reference sequence). The CDR3 is CASGSQARGYGYTF. In DNA, the CDR3 is TGTGCCAGCGGATCCCAGGCAAGAGGGTATGGCTACACCTTC.

This clone was counted ten times or more. A much larger clone differs by one base, so this may be a read error. The V gene is TRBV10-1, the J gene TRBJ1-1, with 8 bases that match TRBD1. CDR3 length equals 15 residues. Germline loops: CDR1 WNHNN, CDR2 SYGVQD (reference sequence). CDR3 DNA: TGCGCCGGCAGTGCGCTTGGGACAGGGAACACTGAAGCTTTCTTT. Its translation is CAGSALGTGNTEAFF.

In its sample, this clone was seen many times. V usage is TRBV29-1 and J usage is TRBJ1-2, with D unclear. The V gene lost 0 bases and the J gene lost 4 bases, with 12 bases spanning the gap. Germline-derived CDR1 and CDR2 are SQVTM and ANQGSEA. CDR3 length: 14 amino acids. In nucleotides, the CDR3 is TGCAGCGTTGAAGAAGGCTTTAATTCCTATGGCTACACCTTC. Its protein is CSVEEGFNSYGYTF.

By frequency in the sample, this clone is medium-sized (0.01 to 0.1%). This rearrangement joins TRBV6-5 to TRBJ2-3, with 12 bases lining up with TRBD2. The V gene's germline CDR1 is MNHEY and CDR2 SVGAGI. Losses at the gene ends were 0 bases for V and 0 bases for J; bases not matched to a gene: 4. CDR3 length: 18 residues. Here the CDR3 DNA reads TGTGCCAGCAGTTACTCGACCGGGACTAGCGGGAGCACAGATACGCAGTATTTT. This codes for CASSYSTGTSGSTDTQYF.

The V and J genes are TRBV5-4 and TRBJ2-1; 10 nucleotides match TRBD2. Germline values: CDR1 SGHNT, CDR2 YYREEE (reference sequence). The CDR3 runs to 14 residues. V lost 3 bases, J lost 6 bases, and 3 bases stayed unmatched. The CDR3: CASSSSGRGNEQFF. CDR3 coding DNA: TGTGCCAGCAGCTCTAGCGGGAGAGGCAATGAGCAGTTCTTC.

Concerning this clone itself: Just one base apart from a much larger clone, this may be a read error. The identical CDR3 is also encoded by other nucleotide sequences in the sample. The V and J genes are TRBV7-9 and TRBJ2-1, with 7 bases matching TRBD1. The CDR3 consists of 13 residues. The germline gives CDR1 SEHNR, CDR2 FQNEAQ (reference sequence). This CDR3 is CASSSNAGGEQFF. The CDR3 region has the DNA TGCGCCAGCAGCTCAAACGCAGGGGGTGAGCAGTTCTTC.

This clone was observed once. The rearrangement joins TRBV5-1 to TRBJ2-7; the match to TRBD2 covers 7 bases. The CDR3 is made up of 15 amino acids. The J segment lost 4 bases and the V segment lost 4 bases, leaving 11 bases of the junction unmatched. Germline loops: CDR1 SGHRS, CDR2 YFSETQ. CDR3 nucleotides: TGCGCCAGCAGCCCGGGAGGAGTCCTAGTGTACGAGCAGTACTTC. Amino acids: CASSPGGVLVYEQYF.